Listed below are T cell receptor beta chains from one sample, sequenced in a study of blood T cells in healthy people across ages. Via MiXCR, TCRdb re-called the 5' RACE reads, giving one row per CDR3 protein. The sample has 1 million or so distinct CDR3 sequences, roughly 24% seen once; the top ten hold 0.65% to 0.95%. This sample was also put to use in a study of T cells of mothers and their children.

The sample consisted of blood. The source is a girl aged 2 to 10 in good health. Both conserved end residues are part of each CDR3. Each record gives: D gene, J gene, V gene, clone size, CDR3 DNA, CDR3 protein. The D gene is left open where the match is weak. For some rows the clone size is stated as once, few or many, or as a class when expanded; others skip it.

NA	TRBJ2-5	TRBV12-3/TRBV12-4	few	TGTGCCAGCAGCCCGGCTTGGGCCCAGTACTTC	CASSPAWAQYF
NA	TRBJ2-1	TRBV24-1	NA	TGTGCCACCCTTGAACCCGAATACAATGAGCAGTTCTTC	CATLEPEYNEQFF
NA	TRBJ2-5	TRBV5-1	NA	TGCGCCAGCAGCTTTGAGGGGGGTGTGGAGACCCAGTACTTC	CASSFEGGVETQYF
TRBD1	TRBJ2-3	TRBV14	NA	TGTGCCAGCAGTCAATGGGACAGGGGGCTGGTCACAGATACGCAGTATTTT	CASSQWDRGLVTDTQYF
TRBD2	TRBJ2-7	TRBV28	few	TGTGCCAGCTACCGTAGCGGGTCCTCGTACGAGCAGTACTTC	CASYRSGSSYEQYF
NA	TRBJ2-7	TRBV20-1	NA	TGCAGTGCTAGTTTGGCGGGGACAATTACGTACGAGCAGTACTTC	CSASLAGTITYEQYF
NA	TRBJ2-1	TRBV2	NA	TGTGCCAGCGTGGGGGGCCTACGCTACAATGAGCAGTTCTTC	CASVGGLRYNEQFF
NA	TRBJ2-7	TRBV28	NA	TGTGCCAGCAGTCCTAGGGGAGCGGACCTTAGCTCCTACGAGCAGTACTTC	CASSPRGADLSSYEQYF
NA	TRBJ2-1	TRBV20-1	few	TGCAGTGCTAGAGTGTGGGAGAAAGCCTACAATGAGCAGTTCTTC	CSARVWEKAYNEQFF
NA	TRBJ2-2	TRBV24-1	NA	TGTGCCACCAGTGACCCGGGACCCAGCACCGGGGAGCTGTTTTTT	CATSDPGPSTGELFF
NA	TRBJ2-2	TRBV10-3	NA	TGTGCCATCAGTTCAGACGGGACTAACACCGGGGAGCTGTTTTTT	CAISSDGTNTGELFF
NA	TRBJ1-1	TRBV19	few	TGTGCCAGTGGTACCTCCGTCGCTGAAGCTTTCTTT	CASGTSVAEAFF
NA	TRBJ2-6	TRBV5-5	NA	TGTGCCAGCAGCTTGGCCGTATCGGTTTCTGGGGCCAACGTCCTGACTTTC	CASSLAVSVSGANVLTF
TRBD1	TRBJ2-7	TRBV6-1	NA	TGTGCCAGCAGTGATACAGGGGCGTCCTACGAGCAGTACTTC	CASSDTGASYEQYF
NA	TRBJ2-5	TRBV7-7	NA	TGTGCTAGCAGCTTAGGGGTGCTTCAACCCCGTCAACGAGAGACCCAGTACTTC	CASSLGVLQPRQRETQYF
TRBD2	TRBJ2-1	TRBV29-1	NA	TGCAGCGTCAGACTTAGCGGGAGATACCACAATGAGCAGTTCTTC	CSVRLSGRYHNEQFF
TRBD2	TRBJ2-5	TRBV4-1	few	TGCGCCAGCAGCCAAGTTCCGGGGGGTCGAGTGGAGACCCAGTACTTC	CASSQVPGGRVETQYF
NA	TRBJ2-1	TRBV5-1	NA	TGCGCCAGCATGGGGGACTCCTACAATGAGCAGTTCTTC	CASMGDSYNEQFF
NA	TRBJ1-6	TRBV12-3/TRBV12-4	NA	TGTGCCAGCAGTTTACAGGGTACCTCACCCCTCCACTTT	CASSLQGTSPLHF
TRBD2	TRBJ2-3	TRBV20-1	NA	TGCAGTGCCAACAGCGGGGGGGCAATAGATACGCAGTATTTT	CSANSGGAIDTQYF
TRBD2	TRBJ2-1	TRBV29-1	NA	TGCAGCGTTAACCTAGCGGGAGAGATAAATGAGCAGTTCTTC	CSVNLAGEINEQFF
NA	TRBJ1-4	TRBV7-8	few	TGTGCCAGCAGCTTAGGGGGAGGGGCGTTGGGTGAAAAACTGTTTTTT	CASSLGGGALGEKLFF
TRBD1	TRBJ2-1	TRBV29-1	few	TGCAGCGTTTCCGGGACAGGGGACCCCAGCTCCTACAATGAGCAGTTCTTC	CSVSGTGDPSSYNEQFF
NA	TRBJ2-5	TRBV4-3	few	TGCGCCAGCAGCCAAGAAAGCCTCCAAGAGACCCAGTACTTC	CASSQESLQETQYF
TRBD2	TRBJ2-3	TRBV5-1	once	TGCGCCAGCAGAAAACTGGAAGGACTAGCGGGAGGAGGTGGCACAGATACGCAGTATTTT	CASRKLEGLAGGGGTDTQYF
NA	TRBJ2-3	TRBV28	NA	TGTGCCAGCAGTAGACTAGAGGGGGCAGATACGCAGTATTTT	CASSRLEGADTQYF
TRBD1	TRBJ1-4	TRBV29-1	few	TGCAGCGTTCTTGGGACAGCAACTAATGAAAAACTGTTTTTT	CSVLGTATNEKLFF
NA	TRBJ2-7	TRBV5-6	few	TGTGCCAGCAGCTTACAAGATCCACCCCCATACGAGCAGTACTTC	CASSLQDPPPYEQYF
NA	TRBJ2-3	TRBV4-2	few	TGTGCCAGCAGCCGACTGACTCAAGATACGCAGTATTTT	CASSRLTQDTQYF
NA	TRBJ2-7	TRBV20-1	NA	TGCAGTGCTAGAGATCTGGGGGGAGTGAGTAACGAGCAGTACTTC	CSARDLGGVSNEQYF
NA	TRBJ2-2	TRBV28	NA	TGTGCCAGCAGCTGGACACTAAGTTACACCGGGGAGCTGTTTTTT	CASSWTLSYTGELFF
NA	TRBJ1-2	TRBV28	NA	TGTGCCACACAGGGTTCTGGCTATGGCTACACCTTC	CATQGSGYGYTF
NA	TRBJ1-2	TRBV4-2	NA	TGTGCCAGCAGCCCATCCTTAGGGTATGGCTACACCTTC	CASSPSLGYGYTF
TRBD2	TRBJ2-1	TRBV29-1	few	TGCAGCGTATCGACTAGCGGCGATTACAATGAGCAGTTCTTC	CSVSTSGDYNEQFF
TRBD1	TRBJ1-6	TRBV12-3/TRBV12-4	NA	TGTGCCAGCAGTCCCGGGACAGGGGAACACTCGCCCCTCCACTTT	CASSPGTGEHSPLHF
NA	TRBJ2-5	TRBV6-2/TRBV6-3	few	TGTGCCAGCAGGTCCCCACACCCCAAACCAGCGTTGTTCGACTTC	CASRSPHPKPALFDF